Each of the 11 T cell receptor beta chains below was sequenced from the same sample in a study of T cell responses to AZD1222 COVID-19 vaccine. TCRdb's copy holds only in-frame clones and misses some; the assay was immunoSEQ multiplex PCR. This sample has 95,000 to 100,000 clones, with 85% to 90% found just once. The sample here was peripheral blood, taken on day 0 of AZD1222 vaccination. These receptors originate from an adult in good health.

This clone was seen a single time. This chain connects TRBV30 to TRBJ2-1; D may be TRBD2 (6 bases). V was clipped by 2 bases and J by 0 bases, with 11 bases between them. CDR1 and CDR2 (germline): GTSNPN, SVGIG (reference sequence). This CDR3 has 15 residues. In DNA form, the CDR3 reads TGTGCCTGGAGTACCGGAGGGAGCTCCTACAATGAGCAGTTCTTC. Encoded protein: CAWSTGGSSYNEQFF.

The chain employs TRBV28 and TRBJ1-2, with 7 nucleotides matching TRBD1. V shed 4 bases and J 4 bases; nucleotides not matched to a gene: 12. There are 16 residues in the CDR3. CDR1 and CDR2 from the germline V gene are MDHEN and SYDVKM. In nucleotides, the CDR3 is TGTGCCAGCAGTTCCCCCGAGACAGGGCACTTCTATGGCTACACCTTC. It is translated as CASSSPETGHFYGYTF.

The rearrangement uses TRBV20-1 and TRBJ2-1; D not certain. V was cut by 0 bases and J by 12 bases, with 9 bases left in between. Germline CDR1 is DFQATT and CDR2 is SNEGSKA (reference sequence). The CDR3 has 11 amino acids. The DNA for the CDR3 is TGCAGTGCTAGAGATTCACTCGCGCAGTTCTTC. Encoded protein: CSARDSLAQFF.

CDR3 loop: CASSLVGRTDTQYF. In DNA, the CDR3 is TGTGCCAGCAGCTTAGTCGGGCGAACAGATACGCAGTATTTT. The chain has TRBV7-2 and TRBJ2-3; D unresolved. Germline lookup yields CDR1 SGHTA and CDR2 FQGNSA. V lost 1 base and J lost 3, with 8 bases in between. This CDR3 contains 14 residues.

The chain recombines TRBV5-1 with TRBJ2-7, with D tentatively TRBD1 (5 bases). Germline V gene sequence: CDR1 SGHRS, CDR2 YFSETQ. The CDR3 contains 14 residues. The V gene lost 5 bases and the J gene lost 5 bases, with 17 bases spanning the gap. The DNA for the CDR3 is TGCGCCAGCAGTCTCGTCGCAGGGTATAACGAGCAGTACTTC. Its translation: CASSLVAGYNEQYF. Full variable domain (outside the CDR3, taken from reference TRBV5-1 and TRBJ2-7): KAGVTQTPRYLIKTRGQQVTLSCSPISGHRSVSWYQQTPGQGLQFLFEYFSETQRNKGNFPGRFSGRQFSNSRSEMNVSTLELGDSALYLCASSLVAGYNEQYFGPGTRLTVT.

This chain links TRBV3-1 (or the pseudogene TRBV3-2) with TRBJ2-1; D unresolved. The CDR3 loop spans 15 amino acids. The V end lost 1 base, the J end lost 7 bases, and 14 bases lay between the germline ends. The V gene's germline CDR1 is LGHDT and CDR2 YNNKEL (reference sequence). The CDR3 reads CASSQGKRYRNEQFF. In nucleotides, the CDR3 is TGTGCCAGCAGCCAAGGGAAGCGTTATAGAAATGAGCAGTTCTTC.

This chain links TRBV7-9 with TRBJ2-7; 10 bases agree with TRBD2. In germline, CDR1 is SEHNR, CDR2 FQNEAQ (reference sequence). With V trimmed by 4 bases and J by 2 bases, 5 bases remained unmatched. The CDR3 consists of 15 residues. DNA for the CDR3: TGTGCCAGCAGCTCCTGGACTAGCGGCGCCTACGAGCAGTACTTC. Amino acid sequence: CASSSWTSGAYEQYF.

The chain joins TRBV15 to TRBJ2-7; D is perhaps TRBD2 (6 bases). The CDR3 consists of 13 residues. Germline V gene data show CDR1 as LNHNV and CDR2 as YYDKDF (reference sequence). The germline V and J ends were trimmed by 8 bases and 4 bases, with 15 bases remaining between them. In nucleotides, the CDR3 is TGTGCCACCGCCCGGGAGCCCTTGTACGAGCAGTACTTC. Translation: CATAREPLYEQYF. Full variable domain (rest looked up from reference TRBV15 and TRBJ2-7): DAMVIQNPRYQVTQFGKPVTLSCSQTLNHNVMYWYQQKSSQAPKLLFHYYDKDFNNEADTPDNFQSRRPNTSFCFLDIRSPGLGDTAMYLCATAREPLYEQYFGPGTRLTVT.

The V call is TRBV19, the J call TRBJ2-1, with 8 bases fitting TRBD2. V was clipped by 3 bases and J by 8 bases; unmatched bases: 12. CDR1 LNHDA and CDR2 SQIVND come from the germline V gene (reference sequence). CDR3 size: 16 residues. The CDR3 DNA reads as TGTGCCAGTAGTATGCGAGGACGGGAGGGAGCATATGAGCAGTTCTTC. It specifies CASSMRGREGAYEQFF.

The J gene is TRBJ1-1, the V gene TRBV10-3; D gene uncertain. V was trimmed by 4 bases and J by 1 base, leaving 10 bases between them. The germline V gene encodes CDR1 ENHRY and CDR2 SYGVKD. The CDR3 runs to 14 residues. CDR3 sequence reads: CAISAVGENTEAFF. In DNA form, the CDR3 reads TGTGCCATCAGTGCGGTGGGAGAGAACACTGAAGCTTTCTTT.

This CDR3 is CASSETGYDYGYTF. DNA for the CDR3: TGTGCCAGCAGTGAGACAGGGTATGACTATGGCTACACCTTC. V gene TRBV2 combines with J gene TRBJ1-2, with TRBD1 matching 7 bases. The CDR3 totals 14 residues. Germline-derived CDR1 and CDR2 are SNHLY and FYNNEI. The V segment lost 3 bases and the J segment 3 bases; nucleotides outside the gene matches: 4.